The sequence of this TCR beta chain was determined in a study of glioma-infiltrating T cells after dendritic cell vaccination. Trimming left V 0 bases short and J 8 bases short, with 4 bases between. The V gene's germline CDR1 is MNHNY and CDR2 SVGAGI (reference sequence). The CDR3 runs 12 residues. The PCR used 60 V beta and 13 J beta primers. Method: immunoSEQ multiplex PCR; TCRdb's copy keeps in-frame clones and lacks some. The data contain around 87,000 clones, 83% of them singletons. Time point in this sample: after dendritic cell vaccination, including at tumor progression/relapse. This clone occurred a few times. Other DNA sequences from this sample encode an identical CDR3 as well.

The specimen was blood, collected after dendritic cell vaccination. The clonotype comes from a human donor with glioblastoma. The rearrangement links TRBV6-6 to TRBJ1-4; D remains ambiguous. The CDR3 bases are TGTGCCAGCAGTTACTCGCAGGAAAAACTGTTTTTT. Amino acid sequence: CASSYSQEKLFF.